The 10 T cell receptor beta chains below all came from one sample that was sequenced in a study of beta chain features in type 1 diabetes. General study findings and limits: Type 1 diabetes patients had moderately but significantly shorter TCRB CDR3s in all four CD4+ subsets.

The authors reverse transcribed all of the isolated RNA, so sequencing captured expressed TCRB transcripts. The assay was immunoSEQ multiplex PCR, and TCRdb's table has in-frame clones only and misses some. The sample has hundreds of thousands of clones; around 15% are singletons. Antigens for these TCRs are unknown. Sequenced sample: naive CD4+ T cells from blood. All receptors derive from a man aged 18-30 years with type 1 diabetes.

This clone was seen only a few times. The J gene is TRBJ2-1, the V gene TRBV5-1; TRBD2 agrees at 8 bases. From germline, CDR1 is SGHRS and CDR2 YFSETQ. J was trimmed by 8 bases and V by 4 bases; bases with no gene match: 14. The CDR3 contains 16 residues. In DNA form, the CDR3 reads TGCGCCAGCAGCCACTTGGCAGCCGGGGGGGCGTATGAGCAGTTCTTC. Translating gives CASSHLAAGGAYEQFF.

This clone occurred a few times. V is TRBV10-3 and J is TRBJ1-1; maybe TRBD1 (6 bases). CDR3 length equals 14 residues. V was cut by 6 bases and J by 0 bases, with 11 bases left in between. Looked up from germline, CDR1 is ENHRY and CDR2 is SYGVKD. The CDR3 nucleotides are TGTGCCATCAGGGAAACAGGGTTGAACACTGAAGCTTTCTTT. Its protein product is CAIRETGLNTEAFF.

As concerns this clone: The sample contains more than one DNA sequence encoding this CDR3. V and J are TRBV5-1 and TRBJ2-2; D is perhaps TRBD1 (6 bases). The CDR3 runs 13 residues. Germline V gene sequence: CDR1 SGHRS, CDR2 YFSETQ. Trimming removed 5 bases at V and 4 bases at J, with 9 bases between. The CDR3 DNA sequence: TGCGCCAGCAGTACAGGGCCCACCGGGGAGCTGTTTTTT. Amino acid sequence: CASSTGPTGELFF. Based on the CDR3 plus reference TRBV5-1 and TRBJ2-2, the full variable domain is KAGVTQTPRYLIKTRGQQVTLSCSPISGHRSVSWYQQTPGQGLQFLFEYFSETQRNKGNFPGRFSGRQFSNSRSEMNVSTLELGDSALYLCASSTGPTGELFFGEGSRLTVL.

The rearrangement joins TRBV9 to TRBJ2-3, with 8 bases lining up with TRBD2. Trimming took 1 base from V and 2 from J; bases not matched to a gene: 12. The length of the CDR3 is 18 residues. Germline lookup yields CDR1 SGDLS and CDR2 YYNGEE. The CDR3 is CASSVYPRGSGNTDTQYF. CDR3 nucleotides: TGTGCCAGCAGCGTATATCCACGTGGTAGCGGGAACACAGATACGCAGTATTTT.

This clone was observed a few times. Other DNA sequences in the same sample also yield this CDR3. The CDR3 region is CASSVEGTGTTEAFF. In DNA form, the CDR3 reads TGTGCCAGCAGCGTAGAAGGGACAGGGACCACTGAAGCTTTCTTT. This rearrangement joins TRBV9 to TRBJ1-1; 9 positions match TRBD1. With 0 bases clipped from V and 4 bases from J, the junction kept 4 bases outside the gene matches. Germline loops: CDR1 SGDLS, CDR2 YYNGEE. There are 15 residues in the CDR3.

The table lists this clone with a few counts. The V call is TRBV30, the J call TRBJ1-1; weak D call: TRBD1 (6 bases). The CDR3 sequence is 13 residues long. CDR1 is GTSNPN and CDR2 is SVGIG in the germline V gene (reference sequence). The V end was cut by 2 bases, the J end by 4 bases, with 11 bases between. CDR3 DNA sequence: TGTGCCTGGAGTCAGGGGTTGGGCACTGAAGCTTTCTTT. It is translated as CAWSQGLGTEAFF. Looking up the rest from reference TRBV30 and TRBJ1-1 gives the full variable domain: SQTIHQWPATLVQPVGSPLSLECTVEGTSNPNLYWYRQAAGRGLQLLFYSVGIGQISSEVPQNLSASRPQDRQFILSSKKLLLSDSGFYLCAWSQGLGTEAFFGQGTRLTVV.

V gene TRBV30 combines with J gene TRBJ1-1; a possible D gene is TRBD1 (6 bases). Trimming left V 0 bases short and J 1 base short, with 24 bases between. Germline-derived CDR1 and CDR2 are GTSNPN and SVGIG (reference sequence). The length of the CDR3 is 19 residues. For the CDR3, the DNA is TGTGCCTGGAGTGTATCGCGGTCATACCCAGGGACATCGAACACTGAAGCTTTCTTT. It specifies CAWSVSRSYPGTSNTEAFF. Full variable domain (outside the CDR3, taken from reference TRBV30 and TRBJ1-1): SQTIHQWPATLVQPVGSPLSLECTVEGTSNPNLYWYRQAAGRGLQLLFYSVGIGQISSEVPQNLSASRPQDRQFILSSKKLLLSDSGFYLCAWSVSRSYPGTSNTEAFFGQGTRLTVV.

The chain joins TRBV27 to TRBJ1-4; tentative D call: TRBD1 (5 bases). Trimming stripped 0 bases from V and 10 bases from J, with 15 bases between. The CDR3 has 15 residues. In germline, CDR1 is MNHEY, CDR2 SMNVEV (reference sequence). The CDR3 loop reads CASSLSGTASGKLFF. DNA of the CDR3: TGTGCCAGCAGTTTATCGGGGACGGCGTCGGGAAAACTGTTTTTT.

This clone was counted a few times. The V call is TRBV6-5, the J call TRBJ1-2, with D possibly matching TRBD1 (6 bases). The CDR3 totals 14 residues. CDR1 and CDR2 from the germline V gene are MNHEY and SVGAGI. The V end lost 7 bases, the J end lost 0 bases, and 12 bases lay between the germline ends. CDR3 in DNA: TGTGCCAGCAAATTTACAGGGACTAACTATGGCTACACCTTC. Translated: CASKFTGTNYGYTF.

The chain carries TRBV7-3 and TRBJ2-3, with a weak D call TRBD2 (5 bases). Trimming took off 6 bases at V and 4 bases at J, with 20 bases between the two ends. Per germline, CDR1 SGHTA and CDR2 FQGTGA. This CDR3 comprises 16 residues. In DNA form, the CDR3 reads TGTGCCAGCAGTCGAATGGGCAGCGGTGGGGCAGATACGCAGTATTTT. This translates into CASSRMGSGGADTQYF. The full variable domain, with the rest looked up from reference TRBV7-3 and TRBJ2-3, is GAGVSQTPSNKVTEKGKYVELRCDPISGHTALYWYRQSLGQGPEFLIYFQGTGAADDSGLPNDRFFAVRPEGSVSTLKIQRTERGDSAVYLCASSRMGSGGADTQYFGPGTRLTVL.